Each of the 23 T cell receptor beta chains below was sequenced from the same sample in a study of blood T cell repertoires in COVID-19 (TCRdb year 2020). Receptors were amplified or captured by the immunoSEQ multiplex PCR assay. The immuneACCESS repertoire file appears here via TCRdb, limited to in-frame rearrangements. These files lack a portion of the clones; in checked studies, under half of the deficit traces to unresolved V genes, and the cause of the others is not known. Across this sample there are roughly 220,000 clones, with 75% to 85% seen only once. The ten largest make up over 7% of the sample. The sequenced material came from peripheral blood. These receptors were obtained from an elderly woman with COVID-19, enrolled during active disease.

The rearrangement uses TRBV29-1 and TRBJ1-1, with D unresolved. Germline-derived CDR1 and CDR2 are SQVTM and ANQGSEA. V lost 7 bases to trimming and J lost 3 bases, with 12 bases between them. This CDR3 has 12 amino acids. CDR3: CSARLIDTEAFF. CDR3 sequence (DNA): TGCAGCGCTAGACTTATAGACACTGAAGCTTTCTTT.

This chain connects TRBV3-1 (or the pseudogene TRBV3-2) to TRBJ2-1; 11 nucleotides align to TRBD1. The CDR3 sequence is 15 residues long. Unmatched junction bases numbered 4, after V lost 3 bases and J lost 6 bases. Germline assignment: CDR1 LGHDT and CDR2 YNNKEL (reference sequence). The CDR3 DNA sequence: TGTGCCAGCAGCCAGGACAGGGGGCTGTCCAATGAGCAGTTCTTC. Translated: CASSQDRGLSNEQFF.

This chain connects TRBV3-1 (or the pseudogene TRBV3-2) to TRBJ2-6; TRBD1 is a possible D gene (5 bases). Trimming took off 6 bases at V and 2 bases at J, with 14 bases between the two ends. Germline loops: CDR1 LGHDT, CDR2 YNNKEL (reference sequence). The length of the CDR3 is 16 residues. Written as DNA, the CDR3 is TGTGCCAGCAGTCCGAACAGGCCGACTGGGGCCAACGTCCTGACTTTC. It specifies CASSPNRPTGANVLTF.

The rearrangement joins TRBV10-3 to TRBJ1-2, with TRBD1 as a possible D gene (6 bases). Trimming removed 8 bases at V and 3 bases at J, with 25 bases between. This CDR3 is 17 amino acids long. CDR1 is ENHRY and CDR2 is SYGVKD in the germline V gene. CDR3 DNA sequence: TGTGCCATCGCATCAGGGGCGGCTGCTCGCCCATACTATGGCTACACCTTC. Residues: CAIASGAAARPYYGYTF.

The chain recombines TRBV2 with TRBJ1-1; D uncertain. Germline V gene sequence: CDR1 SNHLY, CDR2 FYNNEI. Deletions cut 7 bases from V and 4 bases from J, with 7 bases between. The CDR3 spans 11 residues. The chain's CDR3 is CASTATTEAFF. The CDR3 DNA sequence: TGTGCCAGCACAGCGACCACTGAAGCTTTCTTT.

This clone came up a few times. The DNA for the CDR3 is TGCGCCAGCAGCCACGGGACAGGGCTCTACGAGCAGTACTTC. This gives the protein CASSHGTGLYEQYF. The chain joins TRBV5-1 to TRBJ2-7; 9 bases agree with TRBD1. CDR3 length: 14 residues. Germline CDR1 SGHRS, CDR2 YFSETQ. Trimming removed 4 bases from V and 3 bases from J; junction bases left unmatched: 5.

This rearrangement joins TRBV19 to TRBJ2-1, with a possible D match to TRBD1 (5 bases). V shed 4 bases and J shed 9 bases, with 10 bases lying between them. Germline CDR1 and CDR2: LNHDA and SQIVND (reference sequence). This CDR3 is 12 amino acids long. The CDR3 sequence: CASSNRFSEQFF. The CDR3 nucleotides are TGTGCCAGTAGTAACAGGTTTAGTGAGCAGTTCTTC.

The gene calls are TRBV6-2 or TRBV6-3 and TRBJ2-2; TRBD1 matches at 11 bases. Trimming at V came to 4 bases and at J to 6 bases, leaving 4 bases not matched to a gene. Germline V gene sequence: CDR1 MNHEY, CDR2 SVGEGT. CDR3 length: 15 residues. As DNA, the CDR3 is TGTGCCAGCAGTTCCCGGGACAGGGGGGCCGGGGAGCTGTTTTTT. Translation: CASSSRDRGAGELFF.

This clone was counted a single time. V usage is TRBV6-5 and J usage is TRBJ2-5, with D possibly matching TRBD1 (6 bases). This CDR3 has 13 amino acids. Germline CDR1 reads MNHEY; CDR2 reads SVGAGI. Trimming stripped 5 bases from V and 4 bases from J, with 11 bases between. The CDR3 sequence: CASSITGLETQYF. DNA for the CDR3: TGTGCCAGCAGTATTACAGGGTTAGAGACCCAGTACTTC.

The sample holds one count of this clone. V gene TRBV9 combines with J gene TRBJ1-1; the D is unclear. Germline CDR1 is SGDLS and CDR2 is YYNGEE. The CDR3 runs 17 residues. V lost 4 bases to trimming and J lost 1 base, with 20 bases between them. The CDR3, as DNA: TGTGCCAGCAGCCCGCGGACTTCCCTGAAGCAGAACACTGAAGCTTTCTTT. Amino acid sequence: CASSPRTSLKQNTEAFF.

DNA for the CDR3: TGTGCCTGGAGTGTCGGGGGTTCTACCGGGGAGCTGTTTTTT. Translating gives CAWSVGGSTGELFF. The rearrangement uses TRBV30 and TRBJ2-2; tentatively, D is TRBD2 (6 bases). The CDR3 length is 14 residues. Germline CDR1 reads GTSNPN; CDR2 reads SVGIG (reference sequence). V lost 0 bases to trimming and J lost 5 bases, with 10 bases between them.

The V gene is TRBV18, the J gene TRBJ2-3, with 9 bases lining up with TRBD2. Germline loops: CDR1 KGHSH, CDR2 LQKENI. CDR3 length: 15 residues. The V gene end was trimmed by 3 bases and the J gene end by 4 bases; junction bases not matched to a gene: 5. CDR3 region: CASSPGGGASDTQYF. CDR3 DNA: TGTGCCAGCTCACCCGGCGGGGGGGCATCAGATACGCAGTATTTT.

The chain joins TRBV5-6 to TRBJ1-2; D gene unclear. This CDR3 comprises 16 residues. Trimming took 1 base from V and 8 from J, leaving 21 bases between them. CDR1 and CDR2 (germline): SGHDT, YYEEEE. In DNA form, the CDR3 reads TGTGCCAGCAGCTTGTGGTCCCTATTCCAAACGCAAGGCTACACCTTC. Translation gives CASSLWSLFQTQGYTF.

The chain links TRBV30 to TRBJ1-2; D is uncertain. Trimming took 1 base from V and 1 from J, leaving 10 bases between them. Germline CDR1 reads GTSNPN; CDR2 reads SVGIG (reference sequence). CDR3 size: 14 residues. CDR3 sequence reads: CAWSASGFNYGYTF. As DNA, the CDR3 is TGTGCCTGGAGTGCGTCGGGGTTTAACTATGGCTACACCTTC.

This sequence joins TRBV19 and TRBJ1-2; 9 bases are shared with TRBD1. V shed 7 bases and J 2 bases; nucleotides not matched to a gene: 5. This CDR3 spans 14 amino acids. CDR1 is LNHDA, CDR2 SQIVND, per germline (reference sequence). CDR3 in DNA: TGTGCCAGTATAGCGGGACAGGGAAACTATGGCTACACCTTC. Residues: CASIAGQGNYGYTF.

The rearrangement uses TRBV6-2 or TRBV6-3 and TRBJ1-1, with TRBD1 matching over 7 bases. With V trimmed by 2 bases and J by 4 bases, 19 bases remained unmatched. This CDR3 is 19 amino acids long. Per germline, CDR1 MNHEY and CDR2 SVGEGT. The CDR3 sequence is CASSYPTSQGVSSFTEAFF. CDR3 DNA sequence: TGTGCCAGCAGTTACCCGACTTCTCAGGGGGTCTCATCTTTCACTGAAGCTTTCTTT.

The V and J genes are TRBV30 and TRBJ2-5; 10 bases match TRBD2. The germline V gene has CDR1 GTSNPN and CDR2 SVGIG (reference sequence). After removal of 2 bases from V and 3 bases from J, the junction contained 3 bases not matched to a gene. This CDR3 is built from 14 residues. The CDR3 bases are TGTGCCTGGAGTACGGGACTAGCGAAAGAGACCCAGTACTTC. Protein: CAWSTGLAKETQYF.

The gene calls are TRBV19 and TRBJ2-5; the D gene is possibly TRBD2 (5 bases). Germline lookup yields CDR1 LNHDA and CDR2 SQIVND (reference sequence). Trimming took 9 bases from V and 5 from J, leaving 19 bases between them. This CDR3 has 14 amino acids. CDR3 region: CASRGAEGRETQYF. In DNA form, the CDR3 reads TGTGCCAGCCGCGGAGCGGAAGGCCGGGAGACCCAGTACTTC.

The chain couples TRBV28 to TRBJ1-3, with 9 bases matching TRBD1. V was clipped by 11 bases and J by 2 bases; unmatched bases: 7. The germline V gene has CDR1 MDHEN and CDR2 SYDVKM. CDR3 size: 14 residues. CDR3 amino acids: CAGAGTGTGNTIYF. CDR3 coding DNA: TGTGCCGGTGCCGGGACAGGGACTGGAAACACCATATATTTT.

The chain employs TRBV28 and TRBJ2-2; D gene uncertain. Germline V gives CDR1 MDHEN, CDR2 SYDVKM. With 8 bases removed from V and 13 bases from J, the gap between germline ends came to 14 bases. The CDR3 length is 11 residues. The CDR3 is CASSDRVRLFF. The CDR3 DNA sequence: TGTGCCAGCTCTGACCGGGTACGGCTGTTTTTT.

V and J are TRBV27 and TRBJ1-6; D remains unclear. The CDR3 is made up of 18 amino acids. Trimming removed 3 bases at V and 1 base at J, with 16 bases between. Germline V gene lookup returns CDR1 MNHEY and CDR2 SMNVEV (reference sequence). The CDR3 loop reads CASSFLTPQRSYNSPLHF. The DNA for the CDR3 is TGTGCCAGCAGTTTTTTGACCCCGCAGAGGTCCTATAATTCACCCCTCCACTTT.

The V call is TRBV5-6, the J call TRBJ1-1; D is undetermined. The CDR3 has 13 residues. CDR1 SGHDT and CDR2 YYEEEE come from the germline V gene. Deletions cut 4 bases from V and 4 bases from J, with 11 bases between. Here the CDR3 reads CASSLYKLTEAFF. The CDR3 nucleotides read TGTGCCAGCAGCCTTTATAAGCTCACTGAAGCTTTCTTT.

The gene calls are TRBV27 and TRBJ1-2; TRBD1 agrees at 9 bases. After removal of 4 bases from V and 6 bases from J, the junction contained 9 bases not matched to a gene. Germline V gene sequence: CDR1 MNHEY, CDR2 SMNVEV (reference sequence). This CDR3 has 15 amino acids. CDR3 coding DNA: TGTGCCAGCAGTTCCCCGGGACAGGGTTTGGATGGCTACACCTTC. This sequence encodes CASSSPGQGLDGYTF.